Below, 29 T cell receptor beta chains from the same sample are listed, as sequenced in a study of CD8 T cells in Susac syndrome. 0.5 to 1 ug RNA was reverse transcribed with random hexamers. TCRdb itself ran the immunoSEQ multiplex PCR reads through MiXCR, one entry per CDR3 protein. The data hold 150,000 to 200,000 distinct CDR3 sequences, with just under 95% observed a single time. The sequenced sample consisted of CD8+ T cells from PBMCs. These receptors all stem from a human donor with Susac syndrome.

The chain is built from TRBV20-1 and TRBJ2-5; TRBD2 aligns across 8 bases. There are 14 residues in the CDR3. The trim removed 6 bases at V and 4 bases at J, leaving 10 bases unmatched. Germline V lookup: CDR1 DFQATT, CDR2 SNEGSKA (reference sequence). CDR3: CSAPVREGRETQYF. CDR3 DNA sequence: TGCAGTGCCCCGGTCCGGGAGGGCCGAGAGACCCAGTACTTC.

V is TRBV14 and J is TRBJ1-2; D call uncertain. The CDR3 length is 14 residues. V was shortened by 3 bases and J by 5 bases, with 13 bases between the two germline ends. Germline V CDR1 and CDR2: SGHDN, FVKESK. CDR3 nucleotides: TGTGCCAGCAGCCAGCAGGAGGAGAGTTATGGCTACACCTTC. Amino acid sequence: CASSQQEESYGYTF.

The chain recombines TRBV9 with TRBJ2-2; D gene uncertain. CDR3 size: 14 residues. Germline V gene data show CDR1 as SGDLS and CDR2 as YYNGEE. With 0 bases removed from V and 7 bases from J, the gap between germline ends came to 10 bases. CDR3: CASSVGNLGGELFF. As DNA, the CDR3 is TGTGCCAGCAGCGTAGGGAATTTGGGCGGGGAGCTGTTTTTT.

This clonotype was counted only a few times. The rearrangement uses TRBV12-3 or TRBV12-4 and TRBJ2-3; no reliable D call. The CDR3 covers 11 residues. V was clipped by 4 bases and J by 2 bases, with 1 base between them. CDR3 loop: CASSYTDTQYF. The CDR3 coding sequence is TGTGCCAGCAGTTACACAGATACGCAGTATTTT.

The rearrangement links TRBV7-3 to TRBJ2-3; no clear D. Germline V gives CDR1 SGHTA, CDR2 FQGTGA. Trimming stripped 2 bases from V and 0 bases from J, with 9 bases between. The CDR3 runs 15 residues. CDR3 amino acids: CASSLEGYSTDTQYF. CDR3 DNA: TGTGCCAGCAGCTTAGAAGGGTATAGCACAGATACGCAGTATTTT.

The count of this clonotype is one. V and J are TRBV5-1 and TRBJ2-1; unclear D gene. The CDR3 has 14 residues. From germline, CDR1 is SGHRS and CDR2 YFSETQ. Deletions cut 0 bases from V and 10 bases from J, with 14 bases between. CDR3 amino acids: CASSLAAGSPEQFF. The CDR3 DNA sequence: TGCGCCAGCAGCTTGGCGGCCGGCAGTCCCGAGCAGTTCTTC. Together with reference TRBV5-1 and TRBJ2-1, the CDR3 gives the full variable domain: KAGVTQTPRYLIKTRGQQVTLSCSPISGHRSVSWYQQTPGQGLQFLFEYFSETQRNKGNFPGRFSGRQFSNSRSEMNVSTLELGDSALYLCASSLAAGSPEQFFGPGTRLTVL.

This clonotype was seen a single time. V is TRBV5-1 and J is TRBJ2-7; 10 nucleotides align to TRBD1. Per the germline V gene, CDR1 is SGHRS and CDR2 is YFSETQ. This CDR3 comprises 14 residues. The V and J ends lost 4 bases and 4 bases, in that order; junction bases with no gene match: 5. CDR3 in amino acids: CASSIGTGEYEQYF. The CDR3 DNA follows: TGCGCCAGCAGCATCGGGACAGGGGAATACGAGCAGTACTTC.

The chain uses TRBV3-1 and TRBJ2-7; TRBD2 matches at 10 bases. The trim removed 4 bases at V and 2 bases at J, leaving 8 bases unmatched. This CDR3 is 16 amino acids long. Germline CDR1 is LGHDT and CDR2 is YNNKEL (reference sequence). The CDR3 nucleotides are TGTGCCAGCAGCCCCATAGCGGGAGGAACCACCTACGAGCAGTACTTC. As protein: CASSPIAGGTTYEQYF.

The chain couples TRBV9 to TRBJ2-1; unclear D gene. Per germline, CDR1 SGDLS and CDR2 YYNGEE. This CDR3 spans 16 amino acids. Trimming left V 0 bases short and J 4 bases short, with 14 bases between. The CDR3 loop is CASSVVPTYAYNEQFF. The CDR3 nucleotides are TGTGCCAGCAGCGTAGTTCCTACCTACGCATACAATGAGCAGTTCTTC.

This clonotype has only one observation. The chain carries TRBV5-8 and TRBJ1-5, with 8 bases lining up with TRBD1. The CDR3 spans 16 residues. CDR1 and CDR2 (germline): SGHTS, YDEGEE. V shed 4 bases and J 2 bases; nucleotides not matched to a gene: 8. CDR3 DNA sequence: TGTGCCAGCAGCGAATCCACAGGGGGTGGCAATCAGCCCCAGCATTTT. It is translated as CASSESTGGGNQPQHF.

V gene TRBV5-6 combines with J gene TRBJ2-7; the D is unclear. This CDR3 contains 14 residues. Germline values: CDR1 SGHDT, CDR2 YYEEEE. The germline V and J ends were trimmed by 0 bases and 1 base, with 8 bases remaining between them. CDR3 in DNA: TGTGCCAGCAGCTTGGTCCGGATGTCCTACGAGCAGTACTTC. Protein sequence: CASSLVRMSYEQYF.

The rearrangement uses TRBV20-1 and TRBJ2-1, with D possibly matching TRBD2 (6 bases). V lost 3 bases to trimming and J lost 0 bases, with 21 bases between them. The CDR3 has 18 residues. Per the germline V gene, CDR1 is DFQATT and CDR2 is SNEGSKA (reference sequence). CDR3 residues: CSARQEGATPISYNEQFF. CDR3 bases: TGCAGTGCTAGGCAGGAGGGAGCGACCCCGATCTCCTACAATGAGCAGTTCTTC.

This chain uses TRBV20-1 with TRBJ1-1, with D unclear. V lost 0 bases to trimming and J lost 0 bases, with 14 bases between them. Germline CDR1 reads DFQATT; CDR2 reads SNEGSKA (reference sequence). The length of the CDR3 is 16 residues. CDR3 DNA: TGCAGTGCTAGAGATATGTATGGTGCGGTGAACACTGAAGCTTTCTTT. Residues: CSARDMYGAVNTEAFF.

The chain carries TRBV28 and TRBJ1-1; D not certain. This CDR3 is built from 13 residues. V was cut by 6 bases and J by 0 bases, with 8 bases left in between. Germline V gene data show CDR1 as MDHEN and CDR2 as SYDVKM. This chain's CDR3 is CASRGLLNTEAFF. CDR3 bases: TGTGCCAGCAGGGGTCTTTTGAACACTGAAGCTTTCTTT.

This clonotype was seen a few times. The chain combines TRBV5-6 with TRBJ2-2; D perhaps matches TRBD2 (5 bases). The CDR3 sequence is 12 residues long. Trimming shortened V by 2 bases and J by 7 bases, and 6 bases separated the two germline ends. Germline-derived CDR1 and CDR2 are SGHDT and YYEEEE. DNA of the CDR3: TGTGCCAGCAGCTTAGGAGGCGGGGAGCTGTTTTTT. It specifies CASSLGGGELFF.

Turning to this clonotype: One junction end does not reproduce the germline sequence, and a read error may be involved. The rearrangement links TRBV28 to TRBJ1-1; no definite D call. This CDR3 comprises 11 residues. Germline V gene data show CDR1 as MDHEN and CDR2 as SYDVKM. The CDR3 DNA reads TGCAAGGTCGGACTTGGGACTGAAGCTTTCTTT. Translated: CKVGLGTEAFF.

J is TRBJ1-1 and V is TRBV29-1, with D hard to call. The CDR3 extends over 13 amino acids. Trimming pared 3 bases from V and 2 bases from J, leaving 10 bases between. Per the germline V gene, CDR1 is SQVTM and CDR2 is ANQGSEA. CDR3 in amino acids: CSVDHSGNTEAFF. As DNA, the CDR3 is TGCAGCGTTGACCACTCAGGAAACACTGAAGCTTTCTTT.

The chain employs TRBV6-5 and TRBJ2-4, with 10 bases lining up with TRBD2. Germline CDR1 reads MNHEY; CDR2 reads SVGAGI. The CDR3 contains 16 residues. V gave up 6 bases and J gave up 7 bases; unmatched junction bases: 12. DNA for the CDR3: TGTGCCAGCAGCTATAAAGCGGGAGGGCCCTCGAACATTCAGTACTTC. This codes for CASSYKAGGPSNIQYF.

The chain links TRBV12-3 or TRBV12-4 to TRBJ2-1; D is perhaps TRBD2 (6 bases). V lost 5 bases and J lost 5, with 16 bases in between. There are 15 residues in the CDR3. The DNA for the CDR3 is TGTGCCAGCAGTCCAGGCGGGACCGTTAACAATGAGCAGTTCTTC. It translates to CASSPGGTVNNEQFF.

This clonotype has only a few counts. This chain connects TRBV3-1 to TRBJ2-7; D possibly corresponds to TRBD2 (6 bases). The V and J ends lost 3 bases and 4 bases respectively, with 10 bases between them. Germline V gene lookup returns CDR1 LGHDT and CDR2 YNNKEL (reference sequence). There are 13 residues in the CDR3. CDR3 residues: CASSQDSGYEQYF. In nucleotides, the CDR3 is TGTGCCAGCAGCCAGGATAGCGGATACGAGCAGTACTTC.

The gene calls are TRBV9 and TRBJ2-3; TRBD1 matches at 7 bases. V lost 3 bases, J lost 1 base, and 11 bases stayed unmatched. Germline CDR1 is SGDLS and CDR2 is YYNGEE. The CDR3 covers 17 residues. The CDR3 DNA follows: TGTGCCAGCAGCGGGGCGAGGGCTCAGGGGGGCACAGATACGCAGTATTTT. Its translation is CASSGARAQGGTDTQYF. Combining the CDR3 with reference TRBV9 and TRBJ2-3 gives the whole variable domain DSGVTQTPKHLITATGQRVTLRCSPRSGDLSVYWYQQSLDQGLQFLIQYYNGEERAKGNILERFSAQQFPDLHSELNLSSLELGDSALYFCASSGARAQGGTDTQYFGPGTRLTVL.

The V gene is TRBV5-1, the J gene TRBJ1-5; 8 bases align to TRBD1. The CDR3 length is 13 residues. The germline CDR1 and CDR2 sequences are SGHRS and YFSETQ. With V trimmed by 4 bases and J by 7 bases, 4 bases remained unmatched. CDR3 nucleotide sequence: TGCGCCAGCAGCCAACAGGGGGGGCAGCCCCAGCATTTT. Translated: CASSQQGGQPQHF.

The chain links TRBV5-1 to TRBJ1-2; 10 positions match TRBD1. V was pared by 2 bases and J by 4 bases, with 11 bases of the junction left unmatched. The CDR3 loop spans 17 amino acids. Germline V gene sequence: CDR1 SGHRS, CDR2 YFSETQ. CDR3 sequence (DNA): TGCGCCAGCAGCTTTGATCTCGGGGACAGGGGCTTCTATGGCTACACCTTC. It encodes CASSFDLGDRGFYGYTF.

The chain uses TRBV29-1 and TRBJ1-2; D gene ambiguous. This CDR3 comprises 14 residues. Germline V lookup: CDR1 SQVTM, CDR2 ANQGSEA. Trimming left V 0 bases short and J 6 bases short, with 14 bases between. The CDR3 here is CSVEEPRTSDGYTF. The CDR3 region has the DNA TGCAGCGTTGAAGAGCCCAGAACAAGTGATGGCTACACCTTC.

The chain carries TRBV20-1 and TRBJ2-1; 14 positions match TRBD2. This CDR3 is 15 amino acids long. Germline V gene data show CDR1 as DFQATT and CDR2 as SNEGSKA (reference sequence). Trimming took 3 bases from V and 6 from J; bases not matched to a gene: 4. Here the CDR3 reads CSARGGTSGSNEQFF. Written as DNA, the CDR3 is TGCAGTGCTAGGGGAGGGACTAGCGGGAGCAATGAGCAGTTCTTC.

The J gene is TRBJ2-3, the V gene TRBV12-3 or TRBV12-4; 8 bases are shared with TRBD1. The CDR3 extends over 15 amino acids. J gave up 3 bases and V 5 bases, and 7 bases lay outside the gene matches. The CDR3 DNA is TGTGCCAGCAGTCCAAACAGGGGGAGGACAGATACGCAGTATTTT. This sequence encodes CASSPNRGRTDTQYF.

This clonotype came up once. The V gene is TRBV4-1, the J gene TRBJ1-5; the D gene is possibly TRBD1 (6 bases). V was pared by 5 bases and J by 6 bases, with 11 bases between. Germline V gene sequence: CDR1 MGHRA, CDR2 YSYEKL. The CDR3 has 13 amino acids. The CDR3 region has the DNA TGCGCCAGCAGCACAGGGATTCTTCAGCCCCAGCATTTT. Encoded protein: CASSTGILQPQHF.

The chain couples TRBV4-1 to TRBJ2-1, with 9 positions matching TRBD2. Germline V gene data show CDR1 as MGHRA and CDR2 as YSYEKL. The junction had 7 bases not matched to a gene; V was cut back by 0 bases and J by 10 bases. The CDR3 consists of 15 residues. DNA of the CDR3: TGCGCCAGCAGCCAAGATCGGGGCGGGGGGGCCGAGCAGTTCTTC. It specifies CASSQDRGGGAEQFF.

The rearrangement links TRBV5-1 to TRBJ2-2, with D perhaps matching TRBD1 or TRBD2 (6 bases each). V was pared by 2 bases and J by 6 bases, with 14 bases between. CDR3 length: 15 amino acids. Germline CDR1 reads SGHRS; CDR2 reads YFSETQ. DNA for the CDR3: TGCGCCAGCAGCTTTTCAGGGGAGGAGTCCGGGGAGCTGTTTTTT. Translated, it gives CASSFSGEESGELFF. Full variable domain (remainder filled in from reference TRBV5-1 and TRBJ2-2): KAGVTQTPRYLIKTRGQQVTLSCSPISGHRSVSWYQQTPGQGLQFLFEYFSETQRNKGNFPGRFSGRQFSNSRSEMNVSTLELGDSALYLCASSFSGEESGELFFGEGSRLTVL.